This entry describes one T cell receptor (beta chain). The antigen it recognizes is unknown. No much larger clone is present one base from it, and per-base qualities are unavailable. Trimming takes 4 bases from V and 5 bases from J, and the germline ends sit 18 bases apart. The CDR3 sequence holds 15 residues, the cysteine and phenylalanine included. CDR3 DNA is the only sequence kept; it has 45 bases, read in frame from the first base. The germline V gene encodes CDR1 SGHRS and CDR2 YFSETQ. The sample is drawn from a study of cytomegalovirus exposure and HLA in healthy donors (dated by TCRdb to about 2017). For context, the study as a whole: A later analysis indicated that the 90 to 150 validation repertoires were generated on the platform also employed for the 720 or so repertoires of the first cohort. The aim of the study was to test whether cataloging public T cell receptors could identify signatures of past pathogen exposure. Along with the approximately 620-subject first cohort, a separate validation cohort of some 130 different subjects was used. To predict cytomegalovirus infection status, the study brought together high-throughput TCR immunosequencing, statistical association of individual TCRs with disease status, and machine learning. The paper as a whole reports these results and caveats: In vitro tests confirmed that a few of the cytomegalovirus-associated TCR beta chains recognize cytomegalovirus antigens. In a later analysis, TCRs clustered in the first cohort were found to also tend to co-occur in the approximately 110 validation repertoires, with around 94% of cluster scores above 0. A total of 164 TCR beta chains were listed by the study as associated with cytomegalovirus. The authors suggested that the approach could potentially be extended to other disease states and immunological phenotypes. Across donors, most TCR sequences were observed very rarely, whereas some public TCRs were present in many individuals. In both the original and validation cohorts, the classifier was reported to diagnose cytomegalovirus status with high specificity and sensitivity. The validation cohort had no HLA typing available for a later analysis, so co-occurrence within that cohort was assessed over all 130 or so repertoires.

The library was built by means of the immunoSEQ multiplex PCR assay. On the study's bioinformatics: A statistical classification framework was developed to diagnose cytomegalovirus status using the catalog of TCR beta chain sequences. Not all clones reach the TCRdb copy of this immuneACCESS table, which keeps in-frame sequences only. Checked studies attribute under half of the gap to unresolved V genes and leave the rest unexplained. V, J and clone size derive from that table, while D and trimming were established from the DNA sequence. The sample table contains 180,000 or so clones; only one count was recorded for around nine tenths of them. Together, the top ten hold about 7.7% of the sample. The donors were included in the validation cohort of some 120 subjects, a group kept apart from the roughly 610-subject first cohort.

Sequenced material: PBMCs. The source is a man aged 30 to 45 in good health and CMV-seropositive. This chain is built from TRBV5-1 and TRBJ2-5, with the D gene not clear enough to name. The CDR3 in this case is CASSVRFGEMETQYF. The DNA is as follows: TGCGCCAGCAGCGTTAGGTTTGGAGAGATGGAGACCCAGTACTTC.